This TCR beta chain was documented in a study of cytomegalovirus exposure and HLA in healthy donors. Across the study: In an early release, HLA-typed donors contributed 75 million to 85 million unique TCR sequences.

Germline V gene lookup returns CDR1 LNHNV and CDR2 YYDKDF (reference sequence). CDR3 length: 12 amino acids. Between the trimmed V and J ends, which lost 0 bases and 10 bases, there was a span of 8 bases. The PCR was carried out with 60 Vbeta primers and 13 Jbeta primers. Data came from immunoSEQ multiplex PCR; TCRdb stores just in-frame clones and leaves some out. The profile shows about 77,000 clones, about four fifths of them singletons. General study findings and limits: Certain indistinguishable V segments, among them TRBV6-2 and TRBV6-3, were excluded. Apparent HLA restriction characterized most CMV-associated TCR beta chains in a later analysis.

Points on this clone: What it binds is unknown.

Sequenced: PBMCs. The J gene is TRBJ2-3, the V gene TRBV15, with D possibly being TRBD2 (5 bases). The TCR sequence derives from a middle-aged man in good health and CMV-seronegative. CDR3 sequence reads: CATSRDQAAQYF. The CDR3 DNA sequence: TGTGCCACCAGCAGAGATCAAGCGGCGCAGTATTTT.